This T cell receptor (beta chain) was sequenced during a study of T cells after yellow fever vaccination. Study details: SMART-Seq v4 Ultra Low Input handled preparation of low-cell-number fractions.

This clonotype has just a few counts. What it binds is unknown. TCRdb ran MiXCR on the 5' RACE reads and lists one entry per CDR3 protein. Of around 260,000 distinct CDR3 sequences listed, roughly 5.6% are singletons. Study findings and constraints: Clones that expanded after primary vaccination mostly reappeared after the booster (less than 98% CD4, roughly 87% CD8).

The specimen was CD4+ T cells sorted from PBMCs, collected on the day of the yellow fever booster vaccination. This receptor was identified in a man aged 18 to 30 who received the YFV17D yellow fever vaccine.

The chain's CDR3 is CASSPGTSGGIYEQYF. The CDR3 DNA is TGCGCCAGCAGCCCCGGGACTAGCGGGGGGATTTACGAGCAGTACTTC. V is TRBV4-1 and J is TRBJ2-7, with 15 positions matching TRBD2. The V and J ends lost 4 bases and 4 bases, in that order; junction bases with no gene match: 5. The CDR3 is 16 amino acids. Germline V gene lookup returns CDR1 MGHRA and CDR2 YSYEKL.